Listed below are T cell receptor beta chains from one sample, sequenced in a study of OX40 agonist ivuxolimab in advanced cancers. Some clones are missing from TCRdb's copy, which holds only in-frame ones; the method was immunoSEQ multiplex PCR. The sample contains 60,000 to 85,000 clones, around four fifths of which appear only once. Sequencing used CD4+ or CD8+ T cells sorted from blood, obtained in a trial of the OX40 agonist ivuxolimab. The receptors here all came from an adult with an advanced solid tumor such as melanoma, head and neck, liver or kidney cancer. Both conserved end residues are part of each CDR3. The D gene is left open where the match is weak. Size is stated for part of the rows, as once, few or many counts, or as a class when the clone is expanded.

j_call clone_size v_call d_call cdr3_nt cdr3_aa
TRBJ2-1 many TRBV19 TRBD2 TGTGCCAGTAGTATAAAGAGCGGGAGGGCACTCTATGAGCAGTTCTTC CASSIKSGRALYEQFF
TRBJ1-1 . TRBV5-1 . TGCGCCAGCAGCTTGGCCCCTCGACAGATAAACACTGAAGCTTTCTTT CASSLAPRQINTEAFF
TRBJ1-4 few TRBV28 TRBD1 TGTGCCAGCAGTCTACGGGACAGGGGATTAGAAAAACTGTTTTTT CASSLRDRGLEKLFF
TRBJ2-2 . TRBV10-1 . TGCGCCAGCAGTGACCCCCCTGGAGAGGCCTACACCGGGGAGCTGTTTTTT CASSDPPGEAYTGELFF
TRBJ2-2 few TRBV5-4 TRBD2 TGTGCCAGCAGCTTGCTAGCGGGAACCGGGGAGCTGTTTTTT CASSLLAGTGELFF
TRBJ2-2 . TRBV11-2 . TGTGCCAGCAGCCCCCAGGCGGGCACCGGGGAGCTGTTTTTT CASSPQAGTGELFF
TRBJ1-1 . TRBV10-3 . TGTGCCATTGGGGGAGCGAACACTGAAGCTTTCTTT CAIGGANTEAFF
TRBJ1-3 . TRBV28 TRBD1 TGTGCCATCTTACAGGGGGCTGGAAACACCATATATTTT CAILQGAGNTIYF
TRBJ1-1 . TRBV30 . TGTGCCTGGACCGATAAACTGGTAGGGGTAGAAGCTTTCTTT CAWTDKLVGVEAFF
TRBJ1-5 . TRBV5-1 . TGCGCCAGCAGCTTGAGGGCAGGTAGCAATCAGCCCCAGCATTTT CASSLRAGSNQPQHF
TRBJ2-7 . TRBV19 TRBD2 TGTGCCAGTATGGGATCTTCAGGGGCCCTGGGACTAGCGGGGGCCCGCGAGCAGTACTTC CASMGSSGALGLAGAREQYF
TRBJ1-4 . TRBV4-3 TRBD1 TGCGCCAGCAGCCTCCCCGGGACAGGGTTTGAAAAACTGTTTTTT CASSLPGTGFEKLFF
TRBJ2-2 . TRBV30 . TGTGCCTGGAGGAAACCCCAGTTTAACACCGGGGAGCTGTTTTTT CAWRKPQFNTGELFF
TRBJ1-3 . TRBV15 . TGTGCCACCAGCAGAGATGGGACAACAGGAAACACCATATATTTT CATSRDGTTGNTIYF
TRBJ1-2 . TRBV18 . TGTGCCAGCTCACCCTCGGATAAGGGGTTTGGCTACACCTTC CASSPSDKGFGYTF
TRBJ2-3 . TRBV11-3 . TGTGCCAGCAGCCAGGGGGGGCCCACAGATACGCAGTATTTT CASSQGGPTDTQYF
TRBJ2-2 . TRBV5-1 . TGCGCCAGCAGCCGGTGGGAGAGCACCGGGGAGCTGTTTTTT CASSRWESTGELFF
TRBJ2-2 few TRBV7-6 TRBD1 TGTGCCAGCAGCCCCGGGACAGCCGGGGAGCTGTTTTTT CASSPGTAGELFF
TRBJ1-4 . TRBV14 . TGTGCCAGCAGCTCTGGGACCCGACCTGAAAAACTGTTTTTT CASSSGTRPEKLFF
TRBJ2-2 . TRBV27 . TGTGCCAGCAGTTTAGGACAATTCGGGGAGCTGTTTTTT CASSLGQFGELFF
TRBJ1-4 . TRBV5-4 TRBD1 TGTGCCAGCAGCAACGTAGGGACAGCCCCTGAAAAACTGTTTTTT CASSNVGTAPEKLFF
TRBJ2-3 . TRBV28 . TGTGCCAGCAGTTTAGGGGGCAGTGGGACAGATACGCAGTATTTT CASSLGGSGTDTQYF
TRBJ2-5 . TRBV6-1 TRBD2 TGTGCCAGCTGTGCGGTAGCGGGGGGCCAAGAGACCCAGTACTTC CASCAVAGGQETQYF
TRBJ2-2 . TRBV5-1 . TGCGCCAGCAGCTTGGGGCCCACGGTGGGAGCATACACCGGGGAGCTGTTTTTT CASSLGPTVGAYTGELFF
TRBJ2-7 . TRBV28 . TGTGCCAGCAGTTTAAGGGGTGTAACCTACGAGCAGTACTTC CASSLRGVTYEQYF
TRBJ1-2 few TRBV4-2 . TGTGCCAGCAGCCAAGATAGTTCCCGTCCCGGCTACACCTTC CASSQDSSRPGYTF
TRBJ1-1 . TRBV30 . TGTGCCTGGAGTCCTGGGGTAAGTGAGACTGAAGCTTTCTTT CAWSPGVSETEAFF
TRBJ2-5 . TRBV5-1 . TGCGCCAGCAGGAACAACGTAGCAAACCAACAAGAGACCCAGTACTTC CASRNNVANQQETQYF